This record concerns one TCR beta chain sequence. The antigen remains undetermined. The source of the sample is a study of chemoradiotherapy in HPV16-positive cancers. Study context: Two HPV16-positive patients' cells yielded candidate HPV-specific clones and common motifs. Points from the study as a whole: HPV-specific T cells were functionally defined from only two HPV16-positive patients. Non-HPV-specific T cells did not expand in tumors during treatment, whereas candidate HPV-specific clones and E7-related motifs did.

CDR1 is GTSNPN and CDR2 is SVGIG in the germline V gene (reference sequence). This CDR3 has 12 residues. Trimming shortened V by 8 bases and J by 2 bases, and 12 bases separated the two germline ends. The table came from immunoSEQ multiplex PCR; TCRdb's copy has only in-frame clones and leaves some out. The sample holds roughly 70,000 clones, roughly 86% seen once. Samples were taken several times over chemoradiotherapy. This sample comprised blood, obtained from a patient who underwent chemoradiotherapy. The TCR was taken from a human donor with HPV-associated anogenital cancer. V usage is TRBV30 and J usage is TRBJ1-1; D is ambiguous. For the CDR3, the DNA is TGTGCCCGTCACTTATCTAACACTGAAGCTTTCTTT. It specifies CARHLSNTEAFF.